These 10 T cell receptor beta chains originate from one sample sequenced in a study of shared clonotypes between healthy human individuals. The naive CD8 population came from CD45RO-negative cells selected for CCR7, without terminally differentiated effector memory CD45RA+ cells. Repertoires were generated with immunoSEQ multiplex PCR, while TCRdb's copy carries only in-frame clones and drops some. The sample contains millions of clones, about 93% of which appear only once. The sample was naive CD8+ T cells from PBMCs. These receptors all stem from a man aged 18 to 30 in good health. Some clones in this sample may be carry-over from other donors' samples.

This clone was observed once. The rearrangement uses TRBV15 and TRBJ2-1; the match to TRBD2 covers 8 bases. The junction had 4 bases not matched to a gene; V was cut back by 5 bases and J by 4 bases. The CDR3 has 14 amino acids. Germline loops: CDR1 LNHNV, CDR2 YYDKDF (reference sequence). Written as DNA, the CDR3 is TGTGCCACCAGCTCGGCGGGGGGATACAATGAGCAGTTCTTC. Amino acids: CATSSAGGYNEQFF.

The V call is TRBV27, the J call TRBJ2-7; no definite D call. The V and J ends lost 5 bases and 5 bases respectively, with 10 bases between them. Germline lookup yields CDR1 MNHEY and CDR2 SMNVEV (reference sequence). The CDR3 covers 12 residues. The CDR3 coding sequence is TGTGCCAGCAGTCCATCCCCCCACGAGCAGTACTTC. Protein: CASSPSPHEQYF.

CDR3 DNA sequence: TGTGCCACCGTAGGGGCTGAAAAACTGTTTTTT. Its translation: CATVGAEKLFF. The chain combines TRBV19 with TRBJ1-4; the D gene is possibly TRBD1 (5 bases). There are 11 residues in the CDR3. CDR1 is LNHDA, CDR2 SQIVND, per germline (reference sequence). The ends were cut back, 10 bases at V and 7 bases at J, with 10 bases in the middle.

Of note for this clone: Different DNA sequences within this sample yield the same CDR3. This chain connects TRBV5-1 to TRBJ2-1; D is uncertain. Looked up from germline, CDR1 is SGHRS and CDR2 is YFSETQ. Trimming took off 4 bases at V and 0 bases at J, with 11 bases between the two ends. The CDR3 runs 15 residues. CDR3 amino acids: CASSPDGSSYNEQFF. CDR3 sequence (DNA): TGCGCCAGCAGCCCGGACGGTAGCTCCTACAATGAGCAGTTCTTC.

In the case of this clone: The identical CDR3 is also encoded by other nucleotide sequences in the sample. This chain connects TRBV9 to TRBJ2-1; no reliable D call. The CDR3 has 12 amino acids. The V and J ends lost 0 bases and 7 bases respectively, with 5 bases between them. The germline gives CDR1 SGDLS, CDR2 YYNGEE. The DNA for the CDR3 is TGTGCCAGCAGCGTAGTTCCTAATGAGCAGTTCTTC. Amino acid sequence: CASSVVPNEQFF. Using reference TRBV9 and TRBJ2-1 for the parts outside the CDR3, the full variable domain is DSGVTQTPKHLITATGQRVTLRCSPRSGDLSVYWYQQSLDQGLQFLIQYYNGEERAKGNILERFSAQQFPDLHSELNLSSLELGDSALYFCASSVVPNEQFFGPGTRLTVL.

The CDR3 sequence: CASTLEDTQYF. The CDR3 nucleotides read TGTGCCAGCACGCTGGAAGATACGCAGTATTTT. The rearrangement uses TRBV2 and TRBJ2-3; D is ambiguous. The CDR3 spans 11 residues. The V end was cut by 7 bases, the J end by 5 bases, with 7 bases between. Germline V gene lookup returns CDR1 SNHLY and CDR2 FYNNEI.

V is TRBV5-4 and J is TRBJ2-1; D is possibly TRBD1 (6 bases). Trimming stripped 0 bases from V and 10 bases from J, with 14 bases between. Germline V CDR1 and CDR2: SGHNT, YYREEE (reference sequence). This CDR3 has 14 residues. The CDR3 reads CASSLDRAVSEQFF. The CDR3 coding sequence is TGTGCCAGCAGCTTGGACAGGGCTGTCTCGGAGCAGTTCTTC.

The V gene is TRBV27, the J gene TRBJ2-1; no clear D gene. The CDR3 has 13 residues. Looked up from germline, CDR1 is MNHEY and CDR2 is SMNVEV (reference sequence). V lost 7 bases and J lost 6, with 13 bases in between. CDR3 loop: CASKTLMGNEQFF. In DNA form, the CDR3 reads TGTGCCAGCAAGACGCTGATGGGCAATGAGCAGTTCTTC.

This clone was recorded once. V gene TRBV9 combines with J gene TRBJ1-1; 10 bases line up with TRBD1. Germline CDR1 reads SGDLS; CDR2 reads YYNGEE. V lost 4 bases and J lost 3; bases outside the gene matches: 12. The CDR3 sequence is 17 residues long. DNA for the CDR3: TGTGCCAGCAGCTCCCGACAGGGGGCGGTGGGAGACACTGAAGCTTTCTTT. Translation gives CASSSRQGAVGDTEAFF.

The chain joins TRBV5-4 to TRBJ2-7; no firm D call. Germline CDR1 reads SGHNT; CDR2 reads YYREEE (reference sequence). This CDR3 has 12 amino acids. The V gene lost 3 bases and the J gene lost 3 bases, with 7 bases spanning the gap. The CDR3 protein is CASSWDDYEQYF. The CDR3 DNA follows: TGTGCCAGCAGCTGGGATGACTACGAGCAGTACTTC.